The clone carrying this TCR beta chain was seen repeatedly, ten times or more. Only in-frame clones appear in the TCRdb table, and some are missing; sequencing was by immunoSEQ multiplex PCR. Of some 200,000 clones in the sample, roughly four fifths were seen once. The study drew participants aged about 18 to 95 years from fewer than 30 US areas. Cohort 3 recovered donors had two negative PCRs, clearance, or symptom resolution. Trimming cost V 0 bases and J 2 bases, with 10 bases left between them. The CDR3 is 15 residues long. CDR1 is LGHNA, CDR2 YNFKEQ, per germline. This sample is part of a study of blood T cell repertoires in COVID-19. Overall study context: Donors in the United States, Italy and Spain gave samples during acute or convalescent COVID-19.

The TCR originated in a man aged 40-50 years who had recovered from COVID-19. The sequenced sample consisted of PBMCs or T cells enriched from blood (not recorded which). The chain combines TRBV4-2 with TRBJ2-5, with D perhaps matching TRBD2 (5 bases). The CDR3 loop reads CASSQDRGNQETQYF. The CDR3 DNA follows: TGTGCCAGCAGCCAAGATAGAGGGAATCAAGAGACCCAGTACTTC.